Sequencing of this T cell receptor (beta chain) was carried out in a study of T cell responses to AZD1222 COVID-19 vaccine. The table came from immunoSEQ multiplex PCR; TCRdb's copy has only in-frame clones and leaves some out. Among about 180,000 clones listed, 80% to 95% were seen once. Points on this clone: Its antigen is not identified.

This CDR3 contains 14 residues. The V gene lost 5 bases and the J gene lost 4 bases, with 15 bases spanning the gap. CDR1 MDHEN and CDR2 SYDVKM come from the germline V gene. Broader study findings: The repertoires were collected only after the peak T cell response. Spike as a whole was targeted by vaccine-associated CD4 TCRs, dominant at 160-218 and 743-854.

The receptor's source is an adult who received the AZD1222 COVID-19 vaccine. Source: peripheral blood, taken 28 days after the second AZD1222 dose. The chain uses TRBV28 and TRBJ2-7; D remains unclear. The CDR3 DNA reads TGTGCCAGCAGTGAAACGGTGAAAGGGTACGAGCAGTACTTC. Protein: CASSETVKGYEQYF.